This T cell receptor beta chain was identified during a study of blood T cells in healthy people across ages. The germline CDR1 and CDR2 sequences are SGDLS and YYNGEE. The CDR3 length is 14 residues. V lost 3 bases, J lost 4 bases, and 13 bases lay in between. For the second PCR, which ran for about 6 to 11 cycles, a sample-barcoded 5' primer and a J-beta primer mix were used. A 12-random-nucleotide template-switch adaptor tagged each cDNA molecule. TCRdb called the 5' RACE reads again in MiXCR, with one record for every CDR3 protein. This sample yields about 1.6 million distinct CDR3 sequences, of which roughly 32% are seen a single time; approximately 10% belongs to the top ten.

The sample was blood. The clonotype was recovered from a woman in her thirties in good health. The rearrangement links TRBV9 to TRBJ2-5; weak D call: TRBD1 (5 bases). The CDR3 nucleotides are TGTGCCAGCAGCGGGGGCGAGAGTTCAGAGACCCAGTACTTC. Translating it yields CASSGGESSETQYF.